These 3 T cell receptor beta chains were sequenced from one sample in a study of blood T cell repertoires in COVID-19 (dated by TCRdb to about 2020). Libraries came from the immunoSEQ multiplex PCR assay. The table comes from immuneACCESS by way of TCRdb, which keeps in-frame sequences with V and J called. Part of the clones is missing from these tables; in studies checked, under half for an unresolved V gene and the rest for unknown reasons. The table for this sample lists hundreds of thousands of clones; 75% to 90% of them were counted only once. The ten largest clones take up about 6.9% of the sample. The sample taken for sequencing was peripheral blood. Every receptor here comes from a woman aged 50 to 60 with COVID-19, enrolled during active disease.

This CDR3 is CASSQLGGTPYGYTF. In nucleotides, the CDR3 is TGTGCCAGCAGCCAACTGGGGGGAACCCCCTATGGCTACACCTTC. This chain joins TRBV27 and TRBJ1-2; tentatively, D is TRBD1 (5 bases). V was trimmed by 6 bases and J by 4 bases, leaving 18 bases between them. Germline-derived CDR1 and CDR2 are MNHEY and SMNVEV (reference sequence). This CDR3 has 15 amino acids.

For the CDR3, the DNA is TGTGCCAGCAGTTCCCGGGGATATGGGGAGAATGAGCAGTTCTTC. Protein: CASSSRGYGENEQFF. V gene TRBV6-2 or TRBV6-3 combines with J gene TRBJ2-1, with D possibly being TRBD2 (5 bases). V was pared by 4 bases and J by 7 bases, with 17 bases between. The CDR3 length is 15 residues. Germline CDR1 MNHEY, CDR2 SVGEGT.

The chain joins TRBV28 to TRBJ1-3; TRBD1 matches at 9 bases. The V and J ends lost 10 bases and 0 bases, in that order; junction bases with no gene match: 4. The CDR3 is 14 amino acids. Per germline, CDR1 MDHEN and CDR2 SYDVKM. CDR3 residues: CATAGQGSGNTIYF. The CDR3 DNA reads TGTGCCACCGCGGGACAGGGCTCTGGAAACACCATATATTTT. Full variable domain (rest looked up from reference TRBV28 and TRBJ1-3): DVKVTQSSRYLVKRTGEKVFLECVQDMDHENMFWYRQDPGLGLRLIYFSYDVKMKEKGDIPEGYSVSREKKERFSLILESASTNQTSMYLCATAGQGSGNTIYFGEGSWLTVV.